This TCR beta chain was recorded in a study of cytomegalovirus exposure and HLA in healthy donors. Study-level results: Rare sequences made up most TCRs, while some public TCRs were found in many donors.

This PCR relied on a set of 60 Vbeta primers and 13 Jbeta primers. TCRdb's table, derived via immunoSEQ multiplex PCR, lists solely in-frame clones and lacks some. The repertoire has approximately 120,000 clones, approximately 87% of them found once; the top ten carry 20%. Turning to this clone: Its antigen is as yet unknown.

This CDR3 is built from 13 residues. Trimming stripped 4 bases from V and 1 base from J, with 7 bases between. CDR1 MDHEN and CDR2 SYDVKM come from the germline V gene. The chain carries TRBV28 and TRBJ1-2; D not certain. The origin of this receptor is a young man in good health and CMV-seropositive. Material for sequencing was PBMCs. The CDR3 DNA reads TGTGCCAGCAGTTCTCCCGTTAACTATGGCTACACCTTC. Translating gives CASSSPVNYGYTF.